These 25 T cell receptor beta chains were sequenced from one sample in a study of blood T cell repertoires in COVID-19. TCRdb keeps only in-frame clones here, not all; method: immunoSEQ multiplex PCR. The sample shows around 310,000 clones, approximately 90% of them seen only once. Sequencing was performed on peripheral blood. The source of these receptors is a woman aged 55-69 years with acute or convalescent COVID-19.

This clone has a single count. This chain links TRBV27 with TRBJ1-6; 9 bases map to TRBD1. After removal of 3 bases from V and 6 bases from J, the junction contained 6 bases not matched to a gene. The germline gives CDR1 MNHEY, CDR2 SMNVEV (reference sequence). CDR3 length: 16 amino acids. The CDR3, as DNA: TGTGCCAGCAGTTTTAAACAGGGGGCTAGTAATTCACCCCTCCACTTT. Translation gives CASSFKQGASNSPLHF.

The rearrangement links TRBV11-1 to TRBJ2-3; D is unresolved. The CDR3 covers 17 residues. V was cut by 0 bases and J by 0 bases, with 13 bases left in between. Germline V gene sequence: CDR1 SGHAT, CDR2 FQDESV (reference sequence). DNA for the CDR3: TGTGCCAGCAGCTTAGCGAGAGGTCAGACGAGCACAGATACGCAGTATTTT. Its translation is CASSLARGQTSTDTQYF.

The CDR3 sequence: CASSSQGRETQYF. In DNA, the CDR3 is TGCGCCAGCAGCTCTCAGGGGCGGGAGACCCAGTACTTC. The chain carries TRBV5-1 and TRBJ2-5; possibly TRBD1 for D (6 bases). The CDR3 loop spans 13 amino acids. The germline V and J ends were trimmed by 3 bases and 5 bases, with 11 bases remaining between them. CDR1 is SGHRS, CDR2 YFSETQ, per germline.

The chain joins TRBV4-2 to TRBJ2-3; TRBD2 matches at 11 bases. Germline loops: CDR1 LGHNA, CDR2 YNFKEQ. The CDR3 spans 17 residues. The junction had 3 bases not matched to a gene; V was cut back by 0 bases and J by 1 base. The chain's CDR3 is CASSQDAGLAGTDTQYF. The CDR3 DNA sequence: TGTGCCAGCAGCCAAGATGCGGGACTAGCGGGCACAGATACGCAGTATTTT.

The CDR3 loop reads CASSYPNTGSETQYF. CDR3 in DNA: TGTGCCAGCAGTTACCCAAACACAGGGTCAGAGACCCAGTACTTC. The chain carries TRBV6-2 or TRBV6-3 and TRBJ2-5; the D gene is possibly TRBD1 (6 bases). The CDR3 is made up of 15 amino acids. Germline lookup yields CDR1 MNHEY and CDR2 SVGEGT. The ends were cut back, 2 bases at V and 4 bases at J, with 14 bases in the middle.

The chain joins TRBV5-6 to TRBJ2-3; 12 bases map to TRBD2. CDR3 length: 16 residues. The ends lost 3 bases at V and 9 bases at J; junction bases unmatched: 11. The germline gives CDR1 SGHDT, CDR2 YYEEEE. CDR3 nucleotides: TGTGCCAGCAGCTCCGGACTAGCGGGGACTGGGGGGACGCAGTATTTT. Its translation: CASSSGLAGTGGTQYF.

V gene TRBV6-2 or TRBV6-3 combines with J gene TRBJ2-7; TRBD2 matches at 8 bases. Germline V lookup: CDR1 MNHEY, CDR2 SVGEGT. The CDR3 spans 14 residues. J gave up 3 bases and V 6 bases, and 7 bases lay outside the gene matches. CDR3 protein: CASSETGTSYEQYF. CDR3 DNA sequence: TGTGCCAGCAGCGAAACCGGGACTAGCTACGAGCAGTACTTC.

The chain links TRBV28 to TRBJ2-2; TRBD1 is a possible D gene (6 bases). The germline V gene has CDR1 MDHEN and CDR2 SYDVKM. V was clipped by 6 bases and J by 2 bases, with 10 bases between them. The CDR3 covers 14 residues. In nucleotides, the CDR3 is TGTGCCAGCAGGGGGACAATTAACACCGGGGAGCTGTTTTTT. Translated, it gives CASRGTINTGELFF.

The chain is built from TRBV7-8 and TRBJ2-7; the D gene is possibly TRBD1 (6 bases). There are 14 residues in the CDR3. Trimming removed 5 bases from V and 4 bases from J, with 15 bases in between. Germline V lookup: CDR1 SGHVS, CDR2 FQNEAQ. For the CDR3, the DNA is TGTGCCAGCAGCCCCACAGGGATATCTTACGAGCAGTACTTC. Translated: CASSPTGISYEQYF.

The chain has TRBV27 and TRBJ1-1, with D perhaps TRBD1 (5 bases). There are 18 residues in the CDR3. Trimming pared 5 bases from V and 3 bases from J, leaving 25 bases between. Germline V lookup: CDR1 MNHEY, CDR2 SMNVEV (reference sequence). The CDR3 DNA is TGTGCCAGCAGTACCCAGGTTGTCGGGGGAGGTGCGGACACTGAAGCTTTCTTT. Translating gives CASSTQVVGGGADTEAFF.

The chain couples TRBV2 to TRBJ2-2, with D possibly TRBD2 on 6 matching bases. This CDR3 comprises 14 residues. Germline V gene lookup returns CDR1 SNHLY and CDR2 FYNNEI. The ends were cut back, 2 bases at V and 3 bases at J, with 7 bases in the middle. CDR3 residues: CASSESGHTGELFF. The CDR3 DNA is TGTGCCAGCAGTGAAAGCGGGCACACCGGGGAGCTGTTTTTT.

The chain recombines TRBV7-3 with TRBJ2-1, with TRBD1 matching 11 bases. There are 17 residues in the CDR3. The V gene end was trimmed by 5 bases and the J gene end by 7 bases; junction bases not matched to a gene: 13. The germline V gene has CDR1 SGHTA and CDR2 FQGTGA. CDR3 DNA sequence: TGTGCCAGCAGCCTGTCTCCGGGACAGGGGGGTTATAATGAGCAGTTCTTC. Residues: CASSLSPGQGGYNEQFF.

The chain carries TRBV28 and TRBJ1-2, with TRBD1 identical over 9 bases. Germline-derived CDR1 and CDR2 are MDHEN and SYDVKM. The CDR3 sequence is 15 residues long. J lost 4 bases, V lost 4 bases, and 7 bases had no gene match. The CDR3 is CASSSEGQGLYGYTF. The CDR3 DNA reads as TGTGCCAGCAGTTCGGAGGGACAGGGCCTCTATGGCTACACCTTC.

The V gene is TRBV23-1, the J gene TRBJ2-5; 8 positions match TRBD1. TRBV23-1 is an ORF, with its function uncertain. The CDR3 covers 13 residues. The trim removed 10 bases at V and 2 bases at J, leaving 6 bases unmatched. CDR3 residues: CATRQGPQETQYF. The CDR3 nucleotides are TGCGCCACAAGACAGGGGCCTCAAGAGACCCAGTACTTC.

A few counts support this clone. The chain has TRBV6-1 and TRBJ2-7; D uncertain. The germline gives CDR1 MNHNS, CDR2 SASEGT. The V gene lost 1 base and the J gene lost 2 bases, with 3 bases spanning the gap. The CDR3 has 12 amino acids. The chain's CDR3 is CASSEVTYEQYF. CDR3 sequence (DNA): TGTGCCAGCAGTGAAGTAACCTACGAGCAGTACTTC.

This chain links TRBV12-3 or TRBV12-4 with TRBJ2-7, with a tentative D call TRBD2 (6 bases). V was trimmed by 7 bases and J by 6 bases, leaving 13 bases between them. The CDR3 covers 12 residues. As DNA, the CDR3 is TGTGCCAGCATGGAGGGTTTAGGCGAGCAGTACTTC. This codes for CASMEGLGEQYF.

The CDR3 reads CASSHGTSLYNEQFF. The CDR3, as DNA: TGTGCCAGCAGCCATGGGACTAGCCTTTACAATGAGCAGTTCTTC. The chain couples TRBV7-3 to TRBJ2-1; 9 bases are a match to TRBD2. The V and J ends lost 5 bases and 4 bases, in that order; junction bases with no gene match: 6. The V gene's germline CDR1 is SGHTA and CDR2 FQGTGA. The CDR3 has 15 amino acids. Full variable domain (remainder filled in from reference TRBV7-3 and TRBJ2-1): GAGVSQTPSNKVTEKGKYVELRCDPISGHTALYWYRQSLGQGPEFLIYFQGTGAADDSGLPNDRFFAVRPEGSVSTLKIQRTERGDSAVYLCASSHGTSLYNEQFFGPGTRLTVL.

J is TRBJ1-2 and V is TRBV29-1; no definite D call. This CDR3 is 15 amino acids long. The V gene lost 0 bases and the J gene lost 4 bases, with 15 bases spanning the gap. Germline CDR1 SQVTM, CDR2 ANQGSEA. As DNA, the CDR3 is TGCAGCGTTGAAGATCGGAGGGTTTCCCGCTATGGCTACACCTTC. This gives the protein CSVEDRRVSRYGYTF.

This clone was counted only a few times. The rearrangement joins TRBV28 to TRBJ1-2, with TRBD1 identical over 8 bases. The germline CDR1 and CDR2 sequences are MDHEN and SYDVKM. V lost 2 bases, J lost 5 bases, and 4 bases stayed unmatched. The CDR3 is 14 amino acids. The CDR3 DNA sequence: TGTGCCAGCAGTTTAGCAGGGGGCCAATATGGCTACACCTTC. Amino acid sequence: CASSLAGGQYGYTF.

J is TRBJ2-1 and V is TRBV7-2; 10 nucleotides line up with TRBD2. There are 15 residues in the CDR3. J lost 7 bases, V lost 5 bases, and 8 bases had no gene match. Germline V gene sequence: CDR1 SGHTA, CDR2 FQGNSA. The CDR3 region has the DNA TGTGCCAGCAGCCCACAGCGGGGGGGCTCGAATGAGCAGTTCTTC. Amino acid sequence: CASSPQRGGSNEQFF.

This sequence joins TRBV7-6 and TRBJ2-5, with a weak D call TRBD2 (5 bases). The CDR3 sequence is 16 residues long. Germline CDR1 is SGHVS and CDR2 is FNYEAQ. The V end was cut by 1 base, the J end by 4 bases, with 16 bases between. The CDR3 is CASSLEPGPRGETQYF. The CDR3 DNA reads TGTGCCAGCAGCTTAGAGCCCGGGCCTCGGGGAGAGACCCAGTACTTC.

The chain combines TRBV2 with TRBJ2-7; D gene uncertain. Germline CDR1 reads SNHLY; CDR2 reads FYNNEI. Deletions cut 3 bases from V and 5 bases from J, with 5 bases between. The CDR3 is made up of 11 amino acids. The CDR3: CASSEPDEQYF. The DNA for the CDR3 is TGTGCCAGCAGTGAGCCGGACGAGCAGTACTTC.

This clone was seen just once. The V call is TRBV21-1, the J call TRBJ2-5; the table's D gene call, TRBD1, was not cross checked with the DNA. TRBV21-1 constitutes a pseudogene. CDR3 length equals 17 residues. CDR3 sequence: CASSNKSKSDSSETQYF. The CDR3 nucleotides are TGTGCCAGCAGCAACAAGAGTAAATCGGACAGCAGCGAGACCCAGTACTTC.

The gene calls are TRBV6-2 or TRBV6-3 and TRBJ1-3; possible D gene TRBD1, 5 bases. Germline V lookup: CDR1 MNHEY, CDR2 SVGEGT. CDR3 length equals 15 residues. The ends were cut back, 6 bases at V and 1 base at J, with 13 bases in the middle. CDR3 sequence: CASSERGSSGNTIYF. The CDR3 coding sequence is TGTGCCAGCAGCGAAAGGGGATCGTCTGGAAACACCATATATTTT.

J is TRBJ1-2 and V is TRBV3-1 (or the pseudogene TRBV3-2); D call uncertain. This CDR3 has 13 residues. Trimming took off 2 bases at V and 8 bases at J, with 12 bases between the two ends. Germline V CDR1 and CDR2: LGHDT, YNNKEL (reference sequence). DNA of the CDR3: TGTGCCAGCAGCCAAATGTCACAGTCAGGCTACACCTTC. Translating it yields CASSQMSQSGYTF.